A single sample is the source of the 20 T cell receptor beta chains below, sequenced in a study of shared clonotypes between healthy human individuals. The protocol was immunoSEQ multiplex PCR, while the TCRdb copy is restricted to in-frame clones and leaves out a portion. The profile covers over 400,000 clones, with over 70% appearing a single time and approximately 12% taken by the ten largest. Sequencing was performed on PBMCs. The origin of the receptors is a woman aged 35 to 49 in good health. Some clones in this sample may be carry-over from other donors' samples.

Note on this clone: This likely stems from a read error, as it lies one base from a far larger clone. The chain employs TRBV11-2 and TRBJ1-2, with TRBD1 identical over 10 bases. This CDR3 spans 15 amino acids. CDR1 and CDR2 (germline): SGHAT, FQNNGV. V dropped 5 bases and J dropped 5; count of bases not matched to a gene: 8. Here the CDR3 DNA reads TGTGCCAGCAGCCCTCGGACAGGGGGGAGTTATGGCTACACCTTC. This codes for CASSPRTGGSYGYTF.

The chain joins TRBV7-2 to TRBJ2-1, with D perhaps TRBD2 (5 bases). Germline CDR1 is SGHTA and CDR2 is FQGNSA. The germline V and J ends were trimmed by 0 bases and 15 bases, with 21 bases remaining between them. The length of the CDR3 is 15 residues. CDR3 DNA sequence: TGTGCCAGCAGCTTAGCGCTGGGTAGCGCCAAAACTGGGTTCTTC. Protein: CASSLALGSAKTGFF.

This clone was found a few times. The chain carries TRBV19 and TRBJ2-3, with D tentatively TRBD1 or TRBD2 (5 bases each). The germline V gene has CDR1 LNHDA and CDR2 SQIVND (reference sequence). V shed 3 bases and J shed 0 bases, with 13 bases lying between them. This CDR3 region has 16 residues. CDR3 residues: CASSIGASRSTDTQYF. The CDR3 region has the DNA TGTGCCAGTAGTATCGGGGCTAGTCGAAGCACAGATACGCAGTATTTT.

The chain is built from TRBV7-2 and TRBJ1-5; 7 bases line up with TRBD1. V lost 5 bases, J lost 1 base, and 8 bases stayed unmatched. CDR3 size: 16 residues. Germline CDR1 and CDR2: SGHTA and FQGNSA. The CDR3 loop reads CASSTDRALSNQPQHF. The CDR3 DNA reads as TGTGCCAGCAGCACAGACAGGGCGCTCAGCAATCAGCCCCAGCATTTT.

This clone was counted only a few times. This sequence joins TRBV7-9 and TRBJ1-2; no definite D call. Germline V gene data show CDR1 as SEHNR and CDR2 as FQNEAQ (reference sequence). The CDR3 totals 13 residues. The germline V and J ends were trimmed by 5 bases and 4 bases, with 11 bases remaining between them. The CDR3 sequence: CASSEGPSYGYTF. Written as DNA, the CDR3 is TGTGCCAGCAGCGAAGGGCCGAGCTATGGCTACACCTTC.

The chain couples TRBV5-6 to TRBJ2-5, with TRBD2 matching over 7 bases. The trim removed 4 bases at V and 0 bases at J, leaving 9 bases unmatched. CDR1 and CDR2 (germline): SGHDT, YYEEEE. The CDR3 covers 16 residues. This chain's CDR3 is CASSGGTTGYQETQYF. CDR3 DNA sequence: TGTGCCAGCAGCGGAGGGACTACGGGGTACCAAGAGACCCAGTACTTC.

This chain uses TRBV7-9 with TRBJ2-7, with D uncertain. V lost 4 bases and J 3 bases, leaving 7 bases between the germline ends. This CDR3 has 12 amino acids. Germline V CDR1 and CDR2: SEHNR, FQNEAQ (reference sequence). The CDR3, as DNA: TGTGCCAGCAGCTCCACCAACTACGAGCAGTACTTC. This sequence encodes CASSSTNYEQYF.

This chain uses TRBV23-1 with TRBJ1-1, with 9 positions matching TRBD1. TRBV23-1 is recorded as an ORF, its role being uncertain. CDR3 length: 13 residues. Unmatched junction bases numbered 4, after V lost 8 bases and J lost 3 bases. This chain's CDR3 is CASDRGADTEAFF. CDR3 DNA: TGCGCCAGCGACAGGGGGGCCGACACTGAAGCTTTCTTT.

The chain links TRBV11-2 to TRBJ2-5; TRBD1 matches at 9 bases. The closer fit of TRBJ2-7 to the DNA end suggests the J call may be wrong. From germline, CDR1 is SGHAT and CDR2 FQNNGV. The CDR3 loop spans 15 amino acids. The CDR3 is CASSLQTGGGYEQYF. CDR3 coding DNA: TGTGCCAGCAGCTTGCAGACAGGGGGGGGTTACGAGCAGTACTTC.

The chain links TRBV5-8 to TRBJ2-7, with D hard to call. Trimming cost V 5 bases and J 3 bases, with 15 bases left between them. This CDR3 contains 14 residues. From germline, CDR1 is SGHTS and CDR2 YDEGEE. The CDR3 region has the DNA TGTGCCAGCAGTTCTCTGAGGTCCCGCTACGAGCAGTACTTC. Its translation: CASSSLRSRYEQYF. Full variable domain (rest looked up from reference TRBV5-8 and TRBJ2-7): EAGVTQSPTHLIKTRGQQATLRCSPISGHTSVYWYQQALGLGLQFLLWYDEGEERNRGNFPPRFSGRQFPNYSSELNVNALELEDSALYLCASSSLRSRYEQYFGPGTRLTVT.

In its sample, this clone was seen a few times. The chain carries TRBV19 and TRBJ2-7, with D possibly being TRBD2 (6 bases). This CDR3 region has 13 residues. V dropped 10 bases and J dropped 4 bases, with 17 bases sitting between them. Germline V lookup: CDR1 LNHDA, CDR2 SQIVND (reference sequence). CDR3 sequence: CATNRELGYEQYF. CDR3 nucleotide sequence: TGTGCCACTAACCGGGAGCTTGGTTACGAGCAGTACTTC.

This clone was counted once. This chain uses TRBV5-1 with TRBJ1-1, with D hard to call. The CDR3 loop spans 13 amino acids. The germline V and J ends were trimmed by 3 bases and 1 base, with 7 bases remaining between them. Germline V gives CDR1 SGHRS, CDR2 YFSETQ. DNA for the CDR3: TGCGCCAGCAGCTCAAGACGGAACACTGAAGCTTTCTTT. Residues: CASSSRRNTEAFF.

This chain links TRBV7-9 with TRBJ1-2; D might be TRBD1 (5 bases). Germline V CDR1 and CDR2: SEHNR, FQNEAQ (reference sequence). V was clipped by 2 bases and J by 6 bases, with 7 bases between them. The CDR3 has 12 residues. The CDR3 DNA follows: TGTGCCAGCAGCTTACAGGGCCATGGCTACACCTTC. Its translation is CASSLQGHGYTF.

DNA of the CDR3: TGTGCCAGCAGCTTAGATTTGGGGGAAAGCTCCTACGAGCAGTACTTC. This gives the protein CASSLDLGESSYEQYF. The chain combines TRBV7-8 with TRBJ2-7; perhaps D is TRBD1 or TRBD2 (5 bases each). The V and J ends lost 1 base and 0 bases respectively, with 13 bases between them. CDR1 and CDR2 from the germline V gene are SGHVS and FQNEAQ. The CDR3 has 16 residues.

Regarding this clone: A read error is the likely source, as a far larger clone sits one nucleotide away. Other DNA sequences from this sample encode an identical CDR3 as well. The chain has TRBV20-1 and TRBJ1-1; D gene uncertain. The CDR3 covers 11 residues. Germline V gene lookup returns CDR1 DFQATT and CDR2 SNEGSKA (reference sequence). The CDR3 spells CSALQNTEAFF. For the CDR3, the DNA is TGCAGTGCGCTTCAGAACACTGAAGCCTTCTTT.

The chain recombines TRBV11-2 with TRBJ2-1; 14 bases line up with TRBD2. CDR1 and CDR2 from the germline V gene are SGHAT and FQNNGV. With 5 bases clipped from V and 3 bases from J, the junction kept 6 bases outside the gene matches. The CDR3 has 17 residues. CDR3: CASSPGLAGVNYNEQFF. The CDR3 DNA sequence: TGTGCCAGCAGCCCGGGACTAGCGGGAGTTAACTACAATGAGCAGTTCTTC. Full variable domain (rest looked up from reference TRBV11-2 and TRBJ2-1): EAGVAQSPRYKIIEKRQSVAFWCNPISGHATLYWYQQILGQGPKLLIQFQNNGVVDDSQLPKDRFSAERLKGVDSTLKIQPAKLEDSAVYLCASSPGLAGVNYNEQFFGPGTRLTVL.

The chain has TRBV10-3 and TRBJ2-7; D unclear. The CDR3 is made up of 14 amino acids. The V gene's germline CDR1 is ENHRY and CDR2 SYGVKD. V gave up 2 bases and J gave up 1 base, with 9 bases separating them. As DNA, the CDR3 is TGTGCCATCAGTGAGATGGATCTTTCCTACGAGCAGTACTTC. It specifies CAISEMDLSYEQYF.

The rearrangement links TRBV7-9 to TRBJ2-7; 11 bases agree with TRBD2. This CDR3 is 15 amino acids long. Germline-derived CDR1 and CDR2 are SEHNR and FQNEAQ (reference sequence). The V and J ends lost 5 bases and 1 base, in that order; junction bases with no gene match: 4. The DNA of the CDR3 is TGTGCCAGCAGCCAAGCTAGCGGGAGGTCCTACGAGCAGTACTTC. It yields the protein CASSQASGRSYEQYF.

This chain uses TRBV7-9 with TRBJ2-5; D ambiguous. From germline, CDR1 is SEHNR and CDR2 FQNEAQ (reference sequence). V lost 3 bases and J 4 bases, leaving 9 bases between the germline ends. The CDR3 consists of 13 residues. The CDR3 reads CASSFSPPETQYF. Written as DNA, the CDR3 is TGTGCCAGCAGCTTTTCCCCTCCAGAGACCCAGTACTTC. Full variable domain (rest looked up from reference TRBV7-9 and TRBJ2-5): DTGVSQNPRHKITKRGQNVTFRCDPISEHNRLYWYRQTLGQGPEFLTYFQNEAQLEKSRLLSDRFSAERPKGSFSTLEIQRTEQGDSAMYLCASSFSPPETQYFGPGTRLLVL.

The genes are TRBV6-4 and TRBJ2-3; D might be TRBD2 (8 bases). Germline CDR1 MRHNA, CDR2 SNTAGT. V was clipped by 5 bases and J by 4 bases, with 22 bases between them. This CDR3 region has 17 residues. CDR3 DNA: TGTGCCAGCAGTCCGACAGGGTTGAGACTAGCGCCAGATACGCAGTATTTT. It encodes CASSPTGLRLAPDTQYF.